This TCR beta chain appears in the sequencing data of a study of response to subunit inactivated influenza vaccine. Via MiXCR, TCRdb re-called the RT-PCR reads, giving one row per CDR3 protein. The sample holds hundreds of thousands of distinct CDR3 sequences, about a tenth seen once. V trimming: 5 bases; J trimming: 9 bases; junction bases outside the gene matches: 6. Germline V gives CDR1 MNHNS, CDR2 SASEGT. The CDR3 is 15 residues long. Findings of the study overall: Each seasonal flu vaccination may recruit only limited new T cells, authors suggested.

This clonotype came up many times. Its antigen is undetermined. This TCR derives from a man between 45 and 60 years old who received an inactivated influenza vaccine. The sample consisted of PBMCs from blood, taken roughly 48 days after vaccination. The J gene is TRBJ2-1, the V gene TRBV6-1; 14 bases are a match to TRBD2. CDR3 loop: CASSPRTSGRTEQFF. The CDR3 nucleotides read TGTGCCAGCAGTCCTCGGACTAGCGGGAGGACTGAGCAGTTCTTC.